This T cell receptor (beta chain) was found in a study of blood T cell repertoires in COVID-19 (dated by TCRdb to the early 2020s). A note on the overall study: Samples from collaborators originated in the United States, Italy and Spain and spanned both the acute and convalescent phases of COVID-19. The prospective study material was composed of cDNA or gDNA derived from T cells, B-cell-depleted T cells, or PBMCs. Deeply sampled blood TCRbeta repertoires from subjects exposed to, actively infected with, or recovered from COVID-19 were included in the dataset. The repertoires were made available in a free public database intended to serve as a resource for research on the immune response to SARS-CoV-2. Samples came from the ongoing ImmuneRACE study (first 160 participants) plus 1,254 subjects from 6 global collaborators. The sample metadata nearly always contained a de-identified subject ID, COVID-19 status, age in years and sex. Where available, HLA class I and class II types were obtained from metadata supplied by the sample provider rather than from assay-based typing.

TCRbeta CDR3 regions were amplified from genomic DNA by means of the immunoSEQ Assay, a bias-controlled multiplex PCR. Per the original workflow: Within the assay, amplification of reference gene primers was used to estimate how many nucleated cells each sample contained. Sequence reads were collapsed and filtered to measure the absolute abundance of every unique TCRbeta CDR3 rearrangement. Productive Simpson clonality was computed per sample as the square root of Simpson's diversity index over productive rearrangements. Not all clones reach the TCRdb copy of this immuneACCESS table, which keeps in-frame sequences only. Checked studies attribute under half of the gap to unresolved V genes and leave the rest unexplained. The V and J calls and clone size were taken over from that table, and D and trimming were inferred from the DNA. The sample table contains around 170,000 clones; only one count was recorded for more than 90% of them. Clones ranked in the top ten supply approximately 0.5% of the sample.

Whole blood was collected in K2EDTA tubes by collaborating institutions according to the institutions' own protocols. For TCRbeta analysis, collaborator samples were shipped as frozen whole blood, as isolated PBMCs, or as DNA extracted from either sample type. The paper's findings and limits, for the study overall: Clinical and demographic metadata were provided uncurated, with the amount varying by source and participant.

A word on this clone: The specificity of this receptor is unknown. Base qualities are not recorded, but no much larger clone differs from it by a single base.

This TCR derives from a man between 45 and 60 years old with acute or convalescent COVID-19. Sequenced: peripheral blood.

Here is the DNA: TGTGCCAGCAGCTCGCGGACAGGGGGCAAGGAGACCCAGTACTTC. The resulting protein is CASSSRTGGKETQYF. This receptor chain uses TRBV5-6 and TRBJ2-5, and TRBD1 aligns with 11 junction nucleotides. The CDR3 goes from the cysteine to the phenylalanine over 15 residues. Of the read, only the CDR3 DNA is kept; its 45 bases are in frame from base 1. The junction shows trimming of 3 bases on V and 5 bases on J, and the gene matches do not reach 6 bases of it. The germline V gene gives CDR1 as SGHDT and CDR2 as YYEEEE.